These 31 T cell receptor beta chains came from one sample sequenced in a study of T cell changes during pregnancy in multiple sclerosis. The method was immunoSEQ multiplex PCR; TCRdb's version includes in-frame clones alone and lacks a portion of them. The repertoire holds under 65,000 clones, with over 80% as singletons. Sequencing used CD4+ T cells from peripheral blood mononuclear cells, obtained after pregnancy. These receptors came from a female donor with multiple sclerosis, enrolled in a pregnancy study.

This rearrangement joins TRBV5-5 to TRBJ1-1, with 8 bases that match TRBD1. This CDR3 region has 13 residues. With V trimmed by 7 bases and J by 7 bases, 9 bases remained unmatched. CDR1 and CDR2 (germline): SGHKS, YYEKEE (reference sequence). CDR3 sequence reads: CASGIQGASEAFF. In DNA, the CDR3 is TGTGCCAGCGGAATCCAGGGGGCTAGTGAAGCTTTCTTT.

The rearrangement links TRBV29-1 to TRBJ1-2; TRBD1 matches 9 bases. Per the germline V gene, CDR1 is SQVTM and CDR2 is ANQGSEA. V dropped 0 bases and J dropped 5; count of bases not matched to a gene: 4. The length of the CDR3 is 14 residues. In nucleotides, the CDR3 is TGCAGCGTTGAAGAACAGGGGGCGGGGTATGGCTACACCTTC. Translation gives CSVEEQGAGYGYTF.

The chain links TRBV9 to TRBJ1-2; D not certain. The CDR3 extends over 18 amino acids. Trimming stripped 4 bases from V and 2 bases from J, with 24 bases between. The germline gives CDR1 SGDLS, CDR2 YYNGEE. CDR3 region: CASSPGWVGLLSNYGYTF. The CDR3 DNA is TGTGCCAGCAGCCCGGGGTGGGTGGGCCTCCTCTCCAACTATGGCTACACCTTC.

The rearrangement uses TRBV7-2 and TRBJ1-1; D possibly corresponds to TRBD1 (5 bases). The V end was cut by 1 base, the J end by 1 base, with 10 bases between. The CDR3 runs 15 residues. Germline CDR1 is SGHTA and CDR2 is FQGNSA. CDR3 in amino acids: CASSLEGTSNTEAFF. CDR3 bases: TGTGCCAGCAGCTTAGAGGGGACTTCGAACACTGAAGCTTTCTTT.

The V call is TRBV6-5, the J call TRBJ2-7; 7 positions match TRBD1. The V gene end was trimmed by 6 bases and the J gene end by 7 bases; junction bases not matched to a gene: 12. Germline values: CDR1 MNHEY, CDR2 SVGAGI. The length of the CDR3 is 14 residues. The CDR3 is CASRPPGQRGEQYF. In DNA, the CDR3 is TGTGCCAGCAGACCTCCGGGACAGCGTGGAGAGCAGTACTTC.

CDR3 coding DNA: TGCGCCAGCAGCCAAGACGAGGTGGCATCCGCCTATAATTCACCCCTCCACTTT. It is translated as CASSQDEVASAYNSPLHF. The chain joins TRBV4-3 to TRBJ1-6; D is undetermined. The V and J ends lost 0 bases and 2 bases respectively, with 14 bases between them. The CDR3 is made up of 18 amino acids. The V gene's germline CDR1 is LGHNA and CDR2 YSLEER.

The genes are TRBV30 and TRBJ2-5, with D unclear. With 4 bases removed from V and 0 bases from J, the gap between germline ends came to 12 bases. Germline CDR1 reads GTSNPN; CDR2 reads SVGIG (reference sequence). The CDR3 spans 14 residues. The CDR3 DNA follows: TGTGCCTGGAACCCCCCCGGGTACCAAGAGACCCAGTACTTC. Translated: CAWNPPGYQETQYF. Combining the CDR3 with reference TRBV30 and TRBJ2-5 gives the whole variable domain SQTIHQWPATLVQPVGSPLSLECTVEGTSNPNLYWYRQAAGRGLQLLFYSVGIGQISSEVPQNLSASRPQDRQFILSSKKLLLSDSGFYLCAWNPPGYQETQYFGPGTRLLVL.

This chain joins TRBV6-4 and TRBJ2-1; 9 bases agree with TRBD2. Germline V gives CDR1 MRHNA, CDR2 SNTAGT. The CDR3 length is 14 residues. J gave up 9 bases and V 6 bases, and 9 bases lay outside the gene matches. CDR3 residues: CASRGLAGHSEQFF. CDR3 coding DNA: TGTGCCAGCAGGGGGCTAGCGGGGCACAGTGAGCAGTTCTTC.

This clone appeared a single time. The chain joins TRBV6-5 to TRBJ2-5, with D possibly matching TRBD1 (6 bases). Germline assignment: CDR1 MNHEY and CDR2 SVGAGI. The CDR3 totals 15 residues. Trimming removed 0 bases from V and 5 bases from J, with 13 bases in between. The CDR3 DNA is TGTGCCAGCAGTTACTCGACAGGAGATAGGGAGACCCAGTACTTC. Protein: CASSYSTGDRETQYF.

V is TRBV6-5 and J is TRBJ2-7; 8 bases align to TRBD1. Trimming at V came to 6 bases and at J to 2 bases, leaving 6 bases not matched to a gene. This CDR3 is 14 amino acids long. Germline CDR1 and CDR2: MNHEY and SVGAGI. The CDR3 sequence is CASRFGQGTYEQYF. The CDR3 DNA follows: TGTGCCAGCAGGTTTGGACAGGGAACCTACGAGCAGTACTTC.

This sequence joins TRBV15 and TRBJ1-1, with D unclear. The V gene lost 0 bases and the J gene lost 3 bases, with 11 bases spanning the gap. The V gene's germline CDR1 is LNHNV and CDR2 YYDKDF (reference sequence). The CDR3 has 15 residues. The CDR3 protein is CATSRDYGLYTEAFF. As DNA, the CDR3 is TGTGCCACCAGCAGAGATTACGGTCTGTACACTGAAGCTTTCTTT.

The rearrangement uses TRBV5-1 and TRBJ2-3; weak D call: TRBD1 (6 bases). Germline V gene data show CDR1 as SGHRS and CDR2 as YFSETQ. The CDR3 runs 18 residues. V dropped 4 bases and J dropped 3 bases, with 24 bases sitting between them. The CDR3, as DNA: TGCGCCAGCAGCCTGAAGAACAATCAAGGGGGTCTTACAGATACGCAGTATTTT. It is translated as CASSLKNNQGGLTDTQYF.

This clone was observed once. The DNA of the CDR3 is TGCAGCGTTCGGGGGACTAGCGGGGGGAGCACCGGGGAGCTGTTTTTT. Translating it yields CSVRGTSGGSTGELFF. The genes are TRBV29-1 and TRBJ2-2, with TRBD2 matching over 15 bases. The CDR3 has 16 amino acids. Germline V gene sequence: CDR1 SQVTM, CDR2 ANQGSEA. Losses at the gene ends were 5 bases for V and 4 bases for J; bases not matched to a gene: 5.

This chain links TRBV6-6 with TRBJ1-1; 8 bases match TRBD1. Germline V CDR1 and CDR2: MNHNY, SVGAGI (reference sequence). The CDR3 totals 14 residues. The trim removed 2 bases at V and 7 bases at J, leaving 6 bases unmatched. The CDR3 protein is CASSYLPGQVEAFF. The CDR3 DNA is TGTGCCAGCAGTTACCTTCCGGGACAGGTTGAAGCTTTCTTT.

V and J are TRBV19 and TRBJ2-2, with 7 bases matching TRBD1. The CDR3 is 14 amino acids. Per the germline V gene, CDR1 is LNHDA and CDR2 is SQIVND (reference sequence). After removal of 3 bases from V and 7 bases from J, the junction contained 5 bases not matched to a gene. Here the CDR3 reads CASSIGQVHGELFF. CDR3 DNA: TGTGCCAGTAGTATTGGACAGGTGCACGGGGAGCTGTTTTTT.

V is TRBV5-5 and J is TRBJ1-6; 10 bases fit TRBD1. Losses at the gene ends were 0 bases for V and 6 bases for J; bases not matched to a gene: 12. Germline assignment: CDR1 SGHKS and CDR2 YYEKEE (reference sequence). This CDR3 is built from 19 residues. The CDR3 region is CASSLATWGQGYGNSPLHF. Here the CDR3 DNA reads TGTGCCAGCAGCTTGGCGACATGGGGACAGGGGTACGGTAATTCACCCCTCCACTTT. Using reference TRBV5-5 and TRBJ1-6 for the parts outside the CDR3, the full variable domain is DAGVTQSPTHLIKTRGQQVTLRCSPISGHKSVSWYQQVLGQGPQFIFQYYEKEERGRGNFPDRFSARQFPNYSSELNVNALLLGDSALYLCASSLATWGQGYGNSPLHFGNGTRLTVT.

The V and J genes are TRBV19 and TRBJ2-1; the match to TRBD2 covers 9 bases. The germline gives CDR1 LNHDA, CDR2 SQIVND (reference sequence). Trimming removed 3 bases from V and 3 bases from J; junction bases left unmatched: 6. This CDR3 has 16 residues. Written as DNA, the CDR3 is TGTGCCAGTAGTATCCGTGCGGGGGGGGGCTACAATGAGCAGTTCTTC. Amino acid sequence: CASSIRAGGGYNEQFF.

The chain links TRBV7-2 to TRBJ1-5; a weak D match, TRBD1 (5 bases). This CDR3 is built from 15 residues. Germline CDR1 and CDR2: SGHTA and FQGNSA. Trimming stripped 1 base from V and 0 bases from J, with 7 bases between. CDR3 loop: CASSLEGSSNQPQHF. CDR3 DNA sequence: TGTGCCAGCAGCTTAGAGGGGTCTAGCAATCAGCCCCAGCATTTT. The full variable domain, rest sourced from reference TRBV7-2 and TRBJ1-5, is GAGVSQSPSNKVTEKGKDVELRCDPISGHTALYWYRQSLGQGLEFLIYFQGNSAPDKSGLPSDRFSAERTGGSVSTLTIQRTQQEDSAVYLCASSLEGSSNQPQHFGDGTRLSIL.

This sequence joins TRBV5-4 and TRBJ1-1, with a possible D match to TRBD1 (5 bases). This CDR3 contains 14 residues. Germline-derived CDR1 and CDR2 are SGHNT and YYREEE (reference sequence). V lost 0 bases and J lost 1, with 7 bases in between. As DNA, the CDR3 is TGTGCCAGCAGCTTGGAAAGGGGGAACACTGAAGCTTTCTTT. The encoded protein is CASSLERGNTEAFF. The entire variable domain, with the rest obtained from reference TRBV5-4 and TRBJ1-1, is as follows: ETGVTQSPTHLIKTRGQQVTLRCSSQSGHNTVSWYQQALGQGPQFIFQYYREEENGRGNFPPRFSGLQFPNYSSELNVNALELDDSALYLCASSLERGNTEAFFGQGTRLTVV.

This clone was observed once. The rearrangement joins TRBV18 to TRBJ1-1; 8 nucleotides line up with TRBD1. The CDR3 extends over 15 amino acids. V lost 2 bases, J lost 5 bases, and 7 bases stayed unmatched. Germline CDR1 and CDR2: KGHSH and LQKENI. Here the CDR3 DNA reads TGTGCCAGCTCACCAGTTCAGGGGGCGATTACTGAAGCTTTCTTT. It is translated as CASSPVQGAITEAFF.

Comment on this clone: This CDR3 is also generated by other DNA sequences in the sample. This sequence joins TRBV19 and TRBJ1-6; possible D gene TRBD1, 6 bases. From germline, CDR1 is LNHDA and CDR2 SQIVND (reference sequence). The germline V and J ends were trimmed by 0 bases and 10 bases, with 16 bases remaining between them. CDR3 length equals 16 residues. In DNA, the CDR3 is TGTGCCAGTAGTATAGACCGCGGGGGGCCGCGATCACCCCTCCACTTT. Its protein is CASSIDRGGPRSPLHF.

This chain connects TRBV11-1 to TRBJ2-7; 12 bases are shared with TRBD1. Trimming cost V 5 bases and J 3 bases; bases outside gene matches: 5. CDR3 length equals 15 residues. CDR1 and CDR2 (germline): SGHAT, FQDESV (reference sequence). The CDR3 protein is CASSRGTGGIYEQYF. The CDR3 nucleotides read TGTGCCAGCAGCCGAGGGACAGGGGGCATCTACGAGCAGTACTTC.

This clone was seen more than once but under ten times. This chain joins TRBV4-2 and TRBJ1-1; D gene ambiguous. The V and J ends lost 7 bases and 1 base respectively, with 13 bases between them. The CDR3 has 14 amino acids. Germline CDR1 is LGHNA and CDR2 is YNFKEQ. CDR3 region: CASMGRVQNTEAFF. CDR3 DNA sequence: TGTGCCAGCATGGGCCGCGTACAGAACACTGAAGCTTTCTTT.

The chain recombines TRBV6-5 with TRBJ1-1; possible D gene TRBD1, 5 bases. This CDR3 comprises 13 residues. The V and J ends lost 6 bases and 4 bases respectively, with 12 bases between them. Germline values: CDR1 MNHEY, CDR2 SVGAGI. The CDR3 reads CASRGGDSTEAFF. The CDR3 coding sequence is TGTGCCAGCAGGGGGGGAGATTCCACTGAAGCTTTCTTT.

The chain combines TRBV29-1 with TRBJ2-3; 9 bases are shared with TRBD2. With V trimmed by 5 bases and J by 3 bases, 18 bases remained unmatched. From germline, CDR1 is SQVTM and CDR2 ANQGSEA. There are 18 residues in the CDR3. CDR3 sequence (DNA): TGCAGCGTTCCTCTCTTTGGGCTTAGCGGGGGCGTGACAGATACGCAGTATTTT. Protein product: CSVPLFGLSGGVTDTQYF.

The chain employs TRBV4-1 and TRBJ2-2, with D perhaps matching TRBD1 (5 bases). The ends were cut back, 0 bases at V and 6 bases at J, with 17 bases in the middle. Per the germline V gene, CDR1 is MGHRA and CDR2 is YSYEKL. This CDR3 has 17 amino acids. CDR3 in DNA: TGCGCCAGCAGCCAAGATCCAGGGTTCCCTACGGCCGGGGAGCTGTTTTTT. Protein sequence: CASSQDPGFPTAGELFF.

The chain links TRBV9 to TRBJ1-2, with D unresolved. This CDR3 spans 13 amino acids. Trimming took 0 bases from V and 4 from J, leaving 7 bases between them. Germline assignment: CDR1 SGDLS and CDR2 YYNGEE. The CDR3 nucleotides read TGTGCCAGCAGCGTAGGCGAATTCTATGGCTACACCTTC. This encodes CASSVGEFYGYTF. Filled out from reference TRBV9 and TRBJ1-2, the complete variable domain reads DSGVTQTPKHLITATGQRVTLRCSPRSGDLSVYWYQQSLDQGLQFLIQYYNGEERAKGNILERFSAQQFPDLHSELNLSSLELGDSALYFCASSVGEFYGYTFGSGTRLTVV.

This chain links TRBV4-3 with TRBJ1-6; TRBD1 matches at 8 bases. The CDR3 spans 14 residues. The trim removed 4 bases at V and 15 bases at J, leaving 11 bases unmatched. Germline V lookup: CDR1 LGHNA, CDR2 YSLEER. For the CDR3, the DNA is TGCGCCAGCAGCCCAATTGGGGACAGGCTGGTCCTCCACTTT. Amino acid sequence: CASSPIGDRLVLHF.

The CDR3 region is CASSLRGVYNSPLHF. In nucleotides, the CDR3 is TGTGCCAGCAGCTTAAGGGGCGTCTATAATTCACCCCTCCACTTT. This chain joins TRBV5-4 and TRBJ1-6; D perhaps matches TRBD1 (5 bases). V was trimmed by 2 bases and J by 3 bases, leaving 9 bases between them. The length of the CDR3 is 15 residues. Germline-derived CDR1 and CDR2 are SGHNT and YYREEE (reference sequence).

The V and J genes are TRBV10-3 and TRBJ1-2; a possible D gene is TRBD1 (5 bases). Trimming removed 2 bases at V and 8 bases at J, with 24 bases between. The CDR3 has 17 amino acids. Germline CDR1 ENHRY, CDR2 SYGVKD. In DNA, the CDR3 is TGTGCCATCAGTGAGGTAATGGGGACCGTCGCGGGATTGGGCTACACCTTC. Encoded protein: CAISEVMGTVAGLGYTF.

The J gene is TRBJ1-2, the V gene TRBV5-6, with a weak D call TRBD1 (6 bases). V lost 0 bases to trimming and J lost 1 base, with 10 bases between them. CDR1 SGHDT and CDR2 YYEEEE come from the germline V gene. This CDR3 spans 15 amino acids. CDR3 DNA: TGTGCCAGCAGCTTGGTTGGGACATATAACTATGGCTACACCTTC. This sequence encodes CASSLVGTYNYGYTF.